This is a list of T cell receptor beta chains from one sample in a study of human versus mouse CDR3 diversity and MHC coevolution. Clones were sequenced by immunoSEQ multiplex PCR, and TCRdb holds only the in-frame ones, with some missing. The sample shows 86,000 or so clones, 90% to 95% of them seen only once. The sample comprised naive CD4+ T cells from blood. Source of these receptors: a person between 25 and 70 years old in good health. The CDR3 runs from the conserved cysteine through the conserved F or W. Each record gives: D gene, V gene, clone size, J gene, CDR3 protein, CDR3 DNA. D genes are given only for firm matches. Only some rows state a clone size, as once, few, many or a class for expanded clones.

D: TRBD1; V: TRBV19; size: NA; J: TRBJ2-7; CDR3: CASSTTGFYEQYF; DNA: TGTGCCAGTAGTACGACAGGGTTCTACGAGCAGTACTTC
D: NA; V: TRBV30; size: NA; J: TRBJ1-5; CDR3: CAWSVREGLPQHF; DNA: TGTGCCTGGAGTGTTCGGGAGGGGTTGCCCCAGCATTTT
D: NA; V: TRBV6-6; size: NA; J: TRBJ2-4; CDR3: CASSYPNNLAKNIQYF; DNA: TGTGCCAGCAGTTACCCTAATAACTTAGCCAAAAACATTCAGTACTTC
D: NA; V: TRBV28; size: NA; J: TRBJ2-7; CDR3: CASTIGGGRFSYEQYF; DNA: TGTGCCAGCACCATAGGCGGGGGCAGGTTCTCCTACGAGCAGTACTTC
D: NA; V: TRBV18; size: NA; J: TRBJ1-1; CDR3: CASSPPPGTEAFF; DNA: TGTGCCAGCTCACCACCGCCGGGCACTGAAGCTTTCTTT
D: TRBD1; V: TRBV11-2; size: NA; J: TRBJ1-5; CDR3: CASSRGQYSNQPQHF; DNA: TGTGCCAGCAGCCGGGGACAGTATAGCAATCAGCCCCAGCATTTT
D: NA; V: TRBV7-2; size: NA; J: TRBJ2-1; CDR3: CASRDGGAQYNEQFF; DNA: TGTGCCAGCAGGGATGGGGGGGCCCAGTACAATGAGCAGTTCTTC
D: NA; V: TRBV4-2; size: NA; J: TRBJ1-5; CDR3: CAGSQDEVGQPQHF; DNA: TGTGCCGGCAGCCAAGATGAGGTAGGTCAGCCCCAGCATTTT
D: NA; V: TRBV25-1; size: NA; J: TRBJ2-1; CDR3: CASSESGNYNEQFF; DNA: TGTGCCAGCAGTGAATCAGGGAACTACAATGAGCAGTTCTTC
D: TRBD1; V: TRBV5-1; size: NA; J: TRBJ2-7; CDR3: CASSLQGAYEQYF; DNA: TGCGCCAGCAGCTTACAGGGGGCCTACGAGCAGTACTTC
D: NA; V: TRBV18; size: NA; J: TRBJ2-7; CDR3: CASSTQQVLDEQYF; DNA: TGTGCCAGCTCAACACAACAGGTGCTGGACGAGCAGTACTTC
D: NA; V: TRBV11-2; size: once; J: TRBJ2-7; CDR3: CASSLWAGLYEQYF; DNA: TGTGCCAGCAGCTTATGGGCGGGGCTCTACGAGCAGTACTTC
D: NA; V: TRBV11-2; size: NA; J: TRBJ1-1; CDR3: CASSLVPGNTEAFF; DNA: TGTGCCAGCAGCTTAGTGCCAGGGAACACTGAAGCTTTCTTT
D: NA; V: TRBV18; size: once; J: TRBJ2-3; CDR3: CASPIDKVLPDTQYF; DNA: TGTGCCAGCCCGATCGACAAGGTCCTTCCAGATACGCAGTATTTT
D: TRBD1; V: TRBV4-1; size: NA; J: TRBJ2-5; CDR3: CASSQVRGREETQYF; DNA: TGCGCCAGCAGCCAAGTCAGGGGGCGCGAAGAGACCCAGTACTTC
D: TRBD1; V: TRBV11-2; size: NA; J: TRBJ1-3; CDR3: CASSSQGARDTIYF; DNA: TGTGCCAGCAGCTCACAGGGGGCTAGGGACACCATATATTTT
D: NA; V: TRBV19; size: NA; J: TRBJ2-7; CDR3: CASSYRAPYEQYF; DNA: TGTGCCAGTAGTTACAGGGCGCCCTACGAGCAGTACTTC
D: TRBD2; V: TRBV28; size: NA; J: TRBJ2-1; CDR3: CASSSPRLAGVGNEQFF; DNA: TGTGCCAGCAGTTCCCCAAGACTAGCGGGAGTCGGCAATGAGCAGTTCTTC
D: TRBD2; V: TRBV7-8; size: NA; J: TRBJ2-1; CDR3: CASSLVSSSGSYNEQFF; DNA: TGTGCCAGCAGCTTAGTGAGTAGTAGCGGGTCCTACAATGAGCAGTTCTTC
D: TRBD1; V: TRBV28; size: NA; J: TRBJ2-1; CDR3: CASSLGTGEQFF; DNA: TGTGCCAGCAGCCTGGGGACAGGGGAGCAGTTCTTC
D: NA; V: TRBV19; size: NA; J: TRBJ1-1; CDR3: CASTLAQGSANTEAFF; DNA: TGTGCCAGTACTTTAGCCCAGGGCAGCGCTAACACTGAAGCTTTCTTT
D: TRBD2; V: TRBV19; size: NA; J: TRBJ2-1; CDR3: CAGTGLARGNEQFF; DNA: TGTGCCGGGACGGGACTAGCGAGGGGTAATGAGCAGTTCTTC
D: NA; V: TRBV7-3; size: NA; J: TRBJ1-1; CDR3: CASSRTPGGSGAFF; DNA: TGTGCCAGCAGCCGAACGCCGGGGGGATCGGGTGCTTTCTTT
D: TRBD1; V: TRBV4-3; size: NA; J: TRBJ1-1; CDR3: CASSQEGRGSTEAFF; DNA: TGCGCCAGCAGCCAAGAGGGCAGGGGGTCCACTGAAGCTTTCTTT
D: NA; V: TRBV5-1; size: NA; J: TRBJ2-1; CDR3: CASSLAGEYNEQFF; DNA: TGCGCCAGCAGCTTGGCGGGGGAATACAATGAGCAGTTCTTC
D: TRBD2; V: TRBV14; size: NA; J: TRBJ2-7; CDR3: CASSPQPSGRAGEQYF; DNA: TGTGCCAGCAGCCCACAACCCAGCGGGAGGGCGGGCGAGCAGTACTTC
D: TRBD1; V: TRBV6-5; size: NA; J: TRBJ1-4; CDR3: CASSGTGNEKLFF; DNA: TGTGCCAGCAGTGGGACAGGGAATGAAAAACTGTTTTTT
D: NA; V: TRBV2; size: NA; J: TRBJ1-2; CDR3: CASSPGQGKYGYTF; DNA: TGTGCCAGCAGTCCTGGTCAGGGAAAGTATGGCTACACCTTC
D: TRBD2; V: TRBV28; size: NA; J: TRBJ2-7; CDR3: CATLPSGTSYEQYF; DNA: TGTGCCACCCTACCTAGCGGGACATCCTACGAGCAGTACTTC
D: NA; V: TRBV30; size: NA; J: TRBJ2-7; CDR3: CAWSVFRGTSSYRHEQYF; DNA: TGTGCCTGGAGTGTATTTCGGGGGACGTCGTCTTACCGTCACGAGCAGTACTTC
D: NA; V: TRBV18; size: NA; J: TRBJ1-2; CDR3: CASSPGAGQNYGYTF; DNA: TGTGCCAGCTCACCAGGGGCAGGTCAAAACTATGGCTACACCTTC
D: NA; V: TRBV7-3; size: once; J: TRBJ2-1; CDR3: CASSLQGVPDNEQFF; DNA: TGTGCCAGCAGCTTACAGGGCGTTCCAGACAATGAGCAGTTCTTC
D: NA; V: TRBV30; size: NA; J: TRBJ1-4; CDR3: CAWGVEQGVHEKLFF; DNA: TGTGCCTGGGGGGTGGAACAGGGAGTGCATGAAAAACTGTTTTTT
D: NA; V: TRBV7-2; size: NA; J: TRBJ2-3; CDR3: CASSPSSTSTDTQYF; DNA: TGTGCCAGCAGCCCTAGCTCTACTAGCACAGATACGCAGTATTTT
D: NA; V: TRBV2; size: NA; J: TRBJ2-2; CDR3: CASRVMQGPGELFF; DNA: TGTGCCAGCAGGGTCATGCAGGGGCCCGGGGAGCTGTTTTTT
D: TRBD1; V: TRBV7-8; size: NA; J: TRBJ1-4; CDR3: CASSFGTGGEKLFF; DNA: TGTGCCAGCAGCTTCGGGACAGGAGGGGAAAAACTGTTTTTT
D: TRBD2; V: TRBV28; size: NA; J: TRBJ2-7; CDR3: CASGVRGRARSEQYF; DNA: TGTGCCAGCGGGGTACGCGGGAGGGCCCGTTCCGAGCAGTACTTC
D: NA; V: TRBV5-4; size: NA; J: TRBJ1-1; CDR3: CASSSRENTEAFF; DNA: TGTGCCAGCAGCTCGAGGGAGAACACTGAAGCTTTCTTT
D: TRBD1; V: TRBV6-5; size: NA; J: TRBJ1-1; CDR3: CASSPQTGEDTEAFF; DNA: TGTGCCAGCAGTCCCCAGACAGGGGAGGACACTGAAGCTTTCTTT
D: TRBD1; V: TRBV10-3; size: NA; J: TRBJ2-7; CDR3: CAISEGFGQGAYEQYF; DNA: TGTGCCATCAGTGAGGGTTTTGGGCAGGGGGCCTACGAGCAGTACTTC